Below, 3 T cell receptor beta chains from the same sample are listed, as sequenced in a study of Graves' ophthalmopathy and Graves' hyperthyroidism. RNA transcripts provided the template for amplifying TCR beta CDR3 regions. The first round was an RT-PCR with HTBI primers, and the second round was a multiplex PCR. TCRdb reprocessed the multiplex PCR reads via MiXCR and lists one record per CDR3 protein. The profile covers about 420,000 distinct CDR3 sequences, with 20% to 25% appearing a single time and more than 2.5% taken by the ten largest. The sample comprised peripheral blood. All receptors derive from a woman younger than 30 with stable Graves' hyperthyroidism.

This clonotype has more than one count but fewer than ten. A much larger clone lies a single base off, so this may be a read error. J is TRBJ2-2 and V is TRBV30, with D hard to call. The V end lost 0 bases, the J end lost 9 bases, and 8 bases lay between the germline ends. The V gene's germline CDR1 is GTSNPN and CDR2 SVGIG (reference sequence). The CDR3 contains 12 residues. The CDR3, as DNA: TGTGCCTGGAGTGTACTTTCCAGGGAGCTGTTTTTT. This gives the protein CAWSVLSRELFF.

In regard to this clonotype: Mismatch with germline at one junction end may stem from a read error. CDR3 region: CAISPGLTPSYEQYF. The CDR3 nucleotides are TGTGCCATCAGCCCAGGACTAACCCCTTCCTACGAGCAGTACTTC. This rearrangement joins TRBV7-2 to TRBJ2-7; D is perhaps TRBD2 (6 bases). The germline V gene encodes CDR1 SGHTA and CDR2 FQGNSA. The CDR3 length is 15 residues.

This clonotype occurred a few times. The chain uses TRBV4-1 and TRBJ1-5; the D gene is possibly TRBD1 (6 bases). From germline, CDR1 is MGHRA and CDR2 YSYEKL. CDR3 length: 17 residues. The germline V and J ends were trimmed by 1 base and 0 bases, with 13 bases remaining between them. The CDR3: CASSQGWGATSNQPQHF. The CDR3 nucleotides are TGCGCCAGCAGCCAAGGGTGGGGGGCGACTAGCAATCAGCCCCAGCATTTT.